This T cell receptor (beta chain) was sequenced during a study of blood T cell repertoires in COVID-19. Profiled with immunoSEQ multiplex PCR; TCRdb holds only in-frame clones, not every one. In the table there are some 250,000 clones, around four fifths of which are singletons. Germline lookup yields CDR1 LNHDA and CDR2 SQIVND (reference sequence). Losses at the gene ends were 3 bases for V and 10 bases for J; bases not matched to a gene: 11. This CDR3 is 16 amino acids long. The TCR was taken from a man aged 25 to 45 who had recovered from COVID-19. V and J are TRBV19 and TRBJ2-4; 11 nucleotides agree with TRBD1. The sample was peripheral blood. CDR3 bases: TGTGCCAGTAGTATTAGGGAAGTTGGACAGGGGGCAATTCAGTACTTC. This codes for CASSIREVGQGAIQYF.